The 10 T cell receptor beta chains presented below share a single source sample, sequenced in a study of response to subunit inactivated influenza vaccine. TCRdb re-analysed the RT-PCR reads in MiXCR, keeping a single row per CDR3 protein. The data contain 600,000 to 700,000 distinct CDR3 sequences, 12% to 15% of them seen just once; the ten biggest clones take up about 7.6%. The starting material was PBMCs from blood, obtained less than 15 days before vaccination. These receptors all come from a man between 45 and 60 years old who received an inactivated influenza vaccine.

This clonotype was counted at least ten times. The V call is TRBV20-1, the J call TRBJ1-5, with TRBD1 matching 8 bases. Germline V gene data show CDR1 as DFQATT and CDR2 as SNEGSKA (reference sequence). The J segment lost 2 bases and the V segment lost 0 bases, leaving 6 bases of the junction unmatched. CDR3 size: 16 residues. CDR3 protein: CSARDGGQAGNQPQHF. The CDR3 nucleotides are TGCAGTGCTAGAGATGGGGGACAGGCCGGCAATCAGCCCCAGCATTTT.

This clonotype was observed many times. CDR3 residues: CASSPRRQETQYF. The CDR3 DNA reads TGTGCCAGCAGCCCTCGACGGCAAGAGACCCAGTACTTC. This chain uses TRBV12-3 or TRBV12-4 with TRBJ2-5; no firm D call. Trimming left V 6 bases short and J 2 bases short, with 10 bases between. The CDR3 length is 13 residues.

This clonotype was seen a handful of times. The V gene is TRBV4-3, the J gene TRBJ1-1; D ambiguous. The V and J ends lost 0 bases and 6 bases respectively, with 17 bases between them. The CDR3 runs to 16 residues. Germline values: CDR1 LGHNA, CDR2 YSLEER. The CDR3 DNA follows: TGCGCCAGCAGCCAAGAAGCCAGACCCCCCGGGGCTGAAGCTTTCTTT. It encodes CASSQEARPPGAEAFF.

V is TRBV10-2 and J is TRBJ1-5, with TRBD1 matching over 11 bases. The V gene's germline CDR1 is WSHSY and CDR2 SAAADI. Germline trimming cut 6 bases from V and 5 bases from J; bases unmatched to any gene: 3. This CDR3 has 14 residues. The CDR3 loop is CASSKDRGHQPQHF. CDR3 DNA sequence: TGCGCCAGCAGCAAGGACAGGGGGCATCAGCCCCAGCATTTT.

In this sample, this clonotype turned up a few times. The chain combines TRBV28 with TRBJ2-5, with D unresolved. Looked up from germline, CDR1 is MDHEN and CDR2 is SYDVKM. The CDR3 consists of 12 residues. Trimming left V 2 bases short and J 3 bases short, with 4 bases between. The CDR3 DNA reads as TGTGCCAGCAGTTTAATCAAAGAGACCCAGTACTTC. Translated: CASSLIKETQYF.

This chain joins TRBV28 and TRBJ1-4; D is perhaps TRBD1 (5 bases). The germline V gene encodes CDR1 MDHEN and CDR2 SYDVKM. V dropped 5 bases and J dropped 7 bases, with 20 bases sitting between them. CDR3 length: 16 amino acids. Here the CDR3 reads CASSPGLRAFLEKLFF. CDR3 DNA sequence: TGTGCCAGCAGTCCGGGACTCAGGGCGTTTCTTGAAAAACTGTTTTTT.

This clonotype showed up many times. J is TRBJ2-3 and V is TRBV12-3 or TRBV12-4, with D unclear. This CDR3 is 14 amino acids long. Trimming cost V 3 bases and J 1 base, with 8 bases left between them. CDR3 nucleotide sequence: TGTGCCAGCAGTTTCTCGGCCGGCACAGATACGCAGTATTTT. Residues: CASSFSAGTDTQYF.

The table lists this clonotype with a few counts. The chain joins TRBV15 to TRBJ2-3, with TRBD1 as a possible D gene (5 bases). The length of the CDR3 is 14 residues. Germline values: CDR1 LNHNV, CDR2 YYDKDF (reference sequence). V shed 1 base and J shed 4 bases, with 9 bases lying between them. CDR3 coding DNA: TGTGCCACCAGCAGAGGGGGCGTAGCAGATACGCAGTATTTT. Protein sequence: CATSRGGVADTQYF.

CDR3 in DNA: TGTGCCAGCAGCCATCTGGGACAGGGTGCCTACGAGCAGTACTTC. This encodes CASSHLGQGAYEQYF. The chain joins TRBV4-2 to TRBJ2-7; TRBD1 matches at 9 bases. J was trimmed by 2 bases and V by 3 bases; bases with no gene match: 5. CDR3 size: 15 residues. Germline CDR1 and CDR2: LGHNA and YNFKEQ.

The V gene is TRBV5-1, the J gene TRBJ1-2; D remains unclear. The CDR3 is 16 residues long. Germline V gene lookup returns CDR1 SGHRS and CDR2 YFSETQ. The ends were cut back, 0 bases at V and 8 bases at J, with 20 bases in the middle. The CDR3 spells CASSLARPGSLRGYTF. The CDR3 bases are TGCGCCAGCAGCTTGGCCAGGCCGGGCTCGTTGAGGGGCTACACCTTC.